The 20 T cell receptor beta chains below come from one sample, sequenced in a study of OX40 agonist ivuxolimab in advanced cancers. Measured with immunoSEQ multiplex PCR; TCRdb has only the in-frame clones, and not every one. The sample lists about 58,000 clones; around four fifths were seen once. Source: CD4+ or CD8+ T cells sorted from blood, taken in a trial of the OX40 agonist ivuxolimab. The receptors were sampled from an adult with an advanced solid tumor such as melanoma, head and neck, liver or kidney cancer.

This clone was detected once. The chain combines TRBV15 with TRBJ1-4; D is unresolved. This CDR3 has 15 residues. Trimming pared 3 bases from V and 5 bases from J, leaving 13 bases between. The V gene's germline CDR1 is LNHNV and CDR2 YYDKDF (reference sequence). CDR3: CATSSQMARNEKLFF. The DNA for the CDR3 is TGTGCCACCAGCAGCCAAATGGCGAGAAATGAAAAACTGTTTTTT.

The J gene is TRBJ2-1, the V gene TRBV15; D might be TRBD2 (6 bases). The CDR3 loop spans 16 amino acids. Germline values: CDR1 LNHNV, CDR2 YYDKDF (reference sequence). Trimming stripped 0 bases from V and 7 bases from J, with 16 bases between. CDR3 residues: CATSRESGTLANEQFF. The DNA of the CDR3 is TGTGCCACCAGCAGAGAGTCCGGGACTCTAGCTAATGAGCAGTTCTTC.

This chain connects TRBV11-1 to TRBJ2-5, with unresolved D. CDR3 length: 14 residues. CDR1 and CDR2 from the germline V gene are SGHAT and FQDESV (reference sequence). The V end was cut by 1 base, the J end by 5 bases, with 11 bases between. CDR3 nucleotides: TGTGCCAGCAGCTTAGGGATAGGGCGGGAGACCCAGTACTTC. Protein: CASSLGIGRETQYF.

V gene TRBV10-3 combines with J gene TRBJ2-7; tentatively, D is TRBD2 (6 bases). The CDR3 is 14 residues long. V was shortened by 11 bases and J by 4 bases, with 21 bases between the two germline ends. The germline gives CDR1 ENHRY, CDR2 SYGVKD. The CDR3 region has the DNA TGTGCCGTCAAGACGGGGAGGACTGGTTACGAGCAGTACTTC. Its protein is CAVKTGRTGYEQYF.

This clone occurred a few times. The CDR3 DNA follows: TGTGCCAGCAGCCTAGGGACCCAGGAAGCTTTCTTT. This gives the protein CASSLGTQEAFF. This chain links TRBV7-9 with TRBJ1-1; D might be TRBD1 (5 bases). V dropped 5 bases and J dropped 8 bases, with 12 bases sitting between them. Germline CDR1 is SEHNR and CDR2 is FQNEAQ (reference sequence). This CDR3 is 12 amino acids long.

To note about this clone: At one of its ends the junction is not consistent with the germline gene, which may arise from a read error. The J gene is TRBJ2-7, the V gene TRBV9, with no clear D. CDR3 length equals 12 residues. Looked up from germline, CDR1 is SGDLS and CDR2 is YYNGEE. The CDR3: CASSVGSTHLHF. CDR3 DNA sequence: TGTGCCAGCAGCGTAGGCTCCACCCATCTACACTTC.

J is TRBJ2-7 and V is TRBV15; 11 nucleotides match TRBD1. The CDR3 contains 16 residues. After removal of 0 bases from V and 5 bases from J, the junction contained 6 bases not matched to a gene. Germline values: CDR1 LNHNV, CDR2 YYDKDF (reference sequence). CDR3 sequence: CATSRDWTGGRNEQYF. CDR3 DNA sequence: TGTGCCACCAGCAGAGATTGGACAGGGGGCAGGAACGAGCAGTACTTC. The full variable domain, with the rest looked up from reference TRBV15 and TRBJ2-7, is DAMVIQNPRYQVTQFGKPVTLSCSQTLNHNVMYWYQQKSSQAPKLLFHYYDKDFNNEADTPDNFQSRRPNTSFCFLDIRSPGLGDTAMYLCATSRDWTGGRNEQYFGPGTRLTVT.

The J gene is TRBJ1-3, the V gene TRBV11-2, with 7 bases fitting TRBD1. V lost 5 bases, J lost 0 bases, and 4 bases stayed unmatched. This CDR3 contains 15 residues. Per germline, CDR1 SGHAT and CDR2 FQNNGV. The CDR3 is CASSAGQVSGNTIYF. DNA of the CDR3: TGTGCCAGCAGCGCAGGACAGGTCTCTGGAAACACCATATATTTT.

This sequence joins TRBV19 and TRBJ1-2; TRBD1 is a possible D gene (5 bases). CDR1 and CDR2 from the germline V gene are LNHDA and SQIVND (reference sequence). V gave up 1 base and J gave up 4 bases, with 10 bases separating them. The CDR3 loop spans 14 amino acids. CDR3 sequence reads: CASSIAPGSYGYTF. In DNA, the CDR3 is TGTGCCAGTAGTATAGCCCCAGGGAGCTATGGCTACACCTTC.

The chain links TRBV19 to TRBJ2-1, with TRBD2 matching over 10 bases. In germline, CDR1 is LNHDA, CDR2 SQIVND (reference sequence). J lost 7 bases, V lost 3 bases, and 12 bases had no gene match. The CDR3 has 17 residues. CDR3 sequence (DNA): TGTGCCAGTAGTATCGCCTTACTAGCGGGGATGTCAAATGAGCAGTTCTTC. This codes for CASSIALLAGMSNEQFF.

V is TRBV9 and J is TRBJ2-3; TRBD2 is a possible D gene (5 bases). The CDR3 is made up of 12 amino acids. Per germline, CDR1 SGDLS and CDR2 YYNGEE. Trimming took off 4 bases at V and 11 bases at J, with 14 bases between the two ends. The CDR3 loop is CASSPQSGWQYF. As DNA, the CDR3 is TGTGCCAGCAGCCCTCAAAGCGGATGGCAGTATTTT.

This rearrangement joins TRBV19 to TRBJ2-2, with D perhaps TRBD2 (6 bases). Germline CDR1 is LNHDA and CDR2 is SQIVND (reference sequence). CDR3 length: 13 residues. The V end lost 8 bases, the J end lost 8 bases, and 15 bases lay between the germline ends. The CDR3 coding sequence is TGTGCCAGTTCCGCGGGGAGATTGGGGGAGCTGTTTTTT. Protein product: CASSAGRLGELFF.

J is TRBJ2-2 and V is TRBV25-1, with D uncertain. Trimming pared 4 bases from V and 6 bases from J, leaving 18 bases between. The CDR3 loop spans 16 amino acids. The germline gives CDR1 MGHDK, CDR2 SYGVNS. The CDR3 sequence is CASSAIRSTEAGELFF. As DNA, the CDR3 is TGTGCCAGCAGTGCAATCCGCTCGACCGAAGCCGGGGAGCTGTTTTTT.

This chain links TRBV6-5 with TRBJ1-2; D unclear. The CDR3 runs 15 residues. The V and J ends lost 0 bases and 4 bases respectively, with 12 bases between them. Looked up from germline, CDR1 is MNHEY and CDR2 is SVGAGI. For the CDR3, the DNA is TGTGCCAGCAGTTACTCGCGGGTACGCTCCTATGGCTACACCTTC. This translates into CASSYSRVRSYGYTF.

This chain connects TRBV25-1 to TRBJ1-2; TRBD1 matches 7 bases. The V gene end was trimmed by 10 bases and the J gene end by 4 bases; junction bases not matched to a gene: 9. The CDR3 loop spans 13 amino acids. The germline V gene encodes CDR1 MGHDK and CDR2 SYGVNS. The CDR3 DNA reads TGTGCCACCTGGACAGGCGCTCCCTATGGCTACACCTTC. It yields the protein CATWTGAPYGYTF.

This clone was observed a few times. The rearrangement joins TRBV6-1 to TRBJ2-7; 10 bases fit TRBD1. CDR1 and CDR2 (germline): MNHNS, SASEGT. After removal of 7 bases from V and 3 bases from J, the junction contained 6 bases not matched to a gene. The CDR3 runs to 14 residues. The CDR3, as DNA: TGTGCCAGCACCAAGGGGACAGGGGTCTACGAGCAGTACTTC. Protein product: CASTKGTGVYEQYF.

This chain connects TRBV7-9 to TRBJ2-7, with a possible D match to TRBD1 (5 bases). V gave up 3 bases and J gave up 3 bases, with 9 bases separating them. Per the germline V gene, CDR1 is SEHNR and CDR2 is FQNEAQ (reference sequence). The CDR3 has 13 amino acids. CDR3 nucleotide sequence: TGTGCCAGCAGCTTGTTGACAGACTACGAGCAGTACTTC. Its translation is CASSLLTDYEQYF.

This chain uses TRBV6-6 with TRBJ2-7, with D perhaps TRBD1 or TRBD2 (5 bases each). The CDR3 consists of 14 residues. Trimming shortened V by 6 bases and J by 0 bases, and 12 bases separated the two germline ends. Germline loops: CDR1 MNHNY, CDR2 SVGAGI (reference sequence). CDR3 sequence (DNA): TGTGCCAGCAGGTCGGGAAGGGGCTCCTACGAGCAGTACTTC. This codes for CASRSGRGSYEQYF.

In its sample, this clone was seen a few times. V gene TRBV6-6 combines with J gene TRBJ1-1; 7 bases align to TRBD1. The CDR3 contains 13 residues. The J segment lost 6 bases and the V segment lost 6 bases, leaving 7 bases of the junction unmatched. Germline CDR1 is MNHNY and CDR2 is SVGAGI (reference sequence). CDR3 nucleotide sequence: TGTGCCAGCAGCCAGTGGGACAGACCTGAAGCTTTCTTT. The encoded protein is CASSQWDRPEAFF.

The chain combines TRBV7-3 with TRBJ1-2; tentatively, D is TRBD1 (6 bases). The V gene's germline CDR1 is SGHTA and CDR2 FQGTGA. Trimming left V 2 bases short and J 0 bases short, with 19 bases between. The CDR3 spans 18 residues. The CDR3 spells CASSLGGQTSTTNYGYTF. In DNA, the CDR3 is TGTGCCAGCAGCTTAGGGGGACAAACTTCAACCACTAACTATGGCTACACCTTC.